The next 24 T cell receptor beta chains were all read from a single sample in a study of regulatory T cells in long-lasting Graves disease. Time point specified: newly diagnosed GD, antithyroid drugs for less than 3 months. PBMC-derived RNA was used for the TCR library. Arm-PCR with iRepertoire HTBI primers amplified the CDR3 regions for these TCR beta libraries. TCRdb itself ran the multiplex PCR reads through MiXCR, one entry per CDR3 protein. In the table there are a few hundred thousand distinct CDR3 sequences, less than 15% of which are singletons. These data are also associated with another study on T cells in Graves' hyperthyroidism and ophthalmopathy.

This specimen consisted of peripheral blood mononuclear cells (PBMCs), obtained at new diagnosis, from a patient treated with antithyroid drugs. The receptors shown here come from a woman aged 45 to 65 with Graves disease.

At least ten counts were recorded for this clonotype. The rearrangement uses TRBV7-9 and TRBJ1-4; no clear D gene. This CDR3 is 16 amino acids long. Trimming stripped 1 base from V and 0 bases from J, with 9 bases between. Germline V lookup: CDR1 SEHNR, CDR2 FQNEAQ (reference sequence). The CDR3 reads CASSLELGPTNEKLFF. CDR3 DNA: TGTGCCAGCAGCTTAGAGCTTGGCCCAACTAATGAAAAACTGTTTTTT.

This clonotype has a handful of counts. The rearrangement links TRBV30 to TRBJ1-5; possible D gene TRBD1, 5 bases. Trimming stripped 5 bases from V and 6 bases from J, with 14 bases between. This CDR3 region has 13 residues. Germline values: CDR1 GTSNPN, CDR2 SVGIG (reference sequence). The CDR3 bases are TGTGCCTGGGGGTTCCCAGGGAGTCAGCCCCAGCATTTT. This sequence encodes CAWGFPGSQPQHF. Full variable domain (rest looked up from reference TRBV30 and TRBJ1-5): SQTIHQWPATLVQPVGSPLSLECTVEGTSNPNLYWYRQAAGRGLQLLFYSVGIGQISSEVPQNLSASRPQDRQFILSSKKLLLSDSGFYLCAWGFPGSQPQHFGDGTRLSIL.

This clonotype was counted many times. CDR3 region: CASSYLTSGIVNEQFF. The CDR3 DNA sequence: TGTGCCAGCAGTTACCTGACTAGCGGGATAGTCAATGAGCAGTTCTTC. V usage is TRBV12-3 or TRBV12-4 and J usage is TRBJ2-1, with 11 bases aligning to TRBD2. The CDR3 length is 16 residues. The ends lost 4 bases at V and 6 bases at J; junction bases unmatched: 8.

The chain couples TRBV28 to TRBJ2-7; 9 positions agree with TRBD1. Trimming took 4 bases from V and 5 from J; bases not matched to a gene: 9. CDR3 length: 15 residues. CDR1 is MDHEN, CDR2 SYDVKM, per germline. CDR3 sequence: CASSSPGQGNNEQYF. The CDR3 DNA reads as TGTGCCAGCAGTTCACCGGGACAGGGAAACAACGAGCAGTACTTC.

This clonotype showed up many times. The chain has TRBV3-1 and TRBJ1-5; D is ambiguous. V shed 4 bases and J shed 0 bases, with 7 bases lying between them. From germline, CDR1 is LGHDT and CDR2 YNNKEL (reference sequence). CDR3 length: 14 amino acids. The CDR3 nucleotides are TGTGCCAGCAGCCCGACGGCTAGCAATCAGCCCCAGCATTTT. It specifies CASSPTASNQPQHF. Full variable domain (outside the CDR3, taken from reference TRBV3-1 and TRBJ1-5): DTAVSQTPKYLVTQMGNDKSIKCEQNLGHDTMYWYKQDSKKFLKIMFSYNNKELIINETVPNRFSPKSPDKAHLNLHINSLELGDSAVYFCASSPTASNQPQHFGDGTRLSIL.

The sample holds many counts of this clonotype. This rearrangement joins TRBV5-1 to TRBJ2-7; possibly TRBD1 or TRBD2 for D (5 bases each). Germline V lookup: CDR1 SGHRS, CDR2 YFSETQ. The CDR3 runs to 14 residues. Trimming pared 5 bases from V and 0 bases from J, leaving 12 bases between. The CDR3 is CASSSGTVSYEQYF. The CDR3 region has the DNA TGCGCCAGCAGTTCCGGGACGGTCTCCTACGAGCAGTACTTC. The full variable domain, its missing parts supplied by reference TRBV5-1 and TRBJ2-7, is KAGVTQTPRYLIKTRGQQVTLSCSPISGHRSVSWYQQTPGQGLQFLFEYFSETQRNKGNFPGRFSGRQFSNSRSEMNVSTLELGDSALYLCASSSGTVSYEQYFGPGTRLTVT.

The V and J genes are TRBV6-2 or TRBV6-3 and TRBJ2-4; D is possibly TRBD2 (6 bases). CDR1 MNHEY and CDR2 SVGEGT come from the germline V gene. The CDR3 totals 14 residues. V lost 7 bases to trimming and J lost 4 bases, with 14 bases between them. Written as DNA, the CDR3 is TGTGCCAGCAATGGTCGGGAGAGGAAAAACATTCAGTACTTC. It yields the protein CASNGRERKNIQYF.

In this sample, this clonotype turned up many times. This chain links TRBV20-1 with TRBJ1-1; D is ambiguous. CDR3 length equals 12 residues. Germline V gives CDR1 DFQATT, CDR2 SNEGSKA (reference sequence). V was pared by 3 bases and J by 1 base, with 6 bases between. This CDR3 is CSASRPNTEAFF. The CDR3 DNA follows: TGCAGTGCTAGTAGGCCGAACACTGAAGCTTTCTTT.

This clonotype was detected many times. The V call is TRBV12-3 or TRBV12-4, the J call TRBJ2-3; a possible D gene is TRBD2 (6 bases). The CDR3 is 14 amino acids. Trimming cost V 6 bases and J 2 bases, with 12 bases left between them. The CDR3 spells CASRRDSPTDTQYF. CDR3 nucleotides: TGTGCCAGCAGGCGGGATAGCCCCACAGATACGCAGTATTTT.

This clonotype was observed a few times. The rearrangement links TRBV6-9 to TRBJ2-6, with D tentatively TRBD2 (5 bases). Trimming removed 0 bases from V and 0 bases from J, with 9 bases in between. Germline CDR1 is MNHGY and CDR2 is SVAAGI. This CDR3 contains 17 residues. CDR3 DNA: TGTGCCAGCAGTTATTCCGGGGTCTCCTCTGGGGCCAACGTCCTGACTTTC. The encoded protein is CASSYSGVSSGANVLTF.

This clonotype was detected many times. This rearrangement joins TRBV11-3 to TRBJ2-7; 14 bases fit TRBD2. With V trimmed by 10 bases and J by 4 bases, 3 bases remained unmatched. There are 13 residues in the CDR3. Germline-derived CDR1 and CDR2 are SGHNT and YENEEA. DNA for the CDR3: TGTGCCACCGGGACTAGCGGGAGATACGAGCAGTACTTC. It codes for CATGTSGRYEQYF. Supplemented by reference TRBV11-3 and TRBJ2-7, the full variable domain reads EAGVVQSPRYKIIEKKQPVAFWCNPISGHNTLYWYLQNLGQGPELLIRYENEEAVDDSQLPKDRFSAERLKGVDSTLKIQPAELGDSAVYLCATGTSGRYEQYFGPGTRLTVT.

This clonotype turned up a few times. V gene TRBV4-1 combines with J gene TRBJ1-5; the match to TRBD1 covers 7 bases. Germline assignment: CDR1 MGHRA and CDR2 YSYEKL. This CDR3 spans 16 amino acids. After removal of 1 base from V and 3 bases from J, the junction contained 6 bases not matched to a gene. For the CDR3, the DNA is TGCGCCAGCAGCCAAGTTTCGGGACAGTTCAATCAGCCCCAGCATTTT. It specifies CASSQVSGQFNQPQHF.

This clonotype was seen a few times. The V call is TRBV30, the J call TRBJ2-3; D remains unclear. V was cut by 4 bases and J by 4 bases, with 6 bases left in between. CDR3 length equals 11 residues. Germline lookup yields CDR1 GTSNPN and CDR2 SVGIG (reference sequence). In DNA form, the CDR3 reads TGTGCCTGGACGAGCTCAGATACGCAGTATTTT. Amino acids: CAWTSSDTQYF.

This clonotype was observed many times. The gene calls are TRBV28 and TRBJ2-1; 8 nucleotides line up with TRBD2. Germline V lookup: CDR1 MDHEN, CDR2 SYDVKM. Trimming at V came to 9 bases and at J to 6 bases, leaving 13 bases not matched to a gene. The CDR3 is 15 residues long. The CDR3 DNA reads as TGTGCCAGTCGAAAATTGGACGGGAGGGCCAATGAGCAGTTCTTC. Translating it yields CASRKLDGRANEQFF.

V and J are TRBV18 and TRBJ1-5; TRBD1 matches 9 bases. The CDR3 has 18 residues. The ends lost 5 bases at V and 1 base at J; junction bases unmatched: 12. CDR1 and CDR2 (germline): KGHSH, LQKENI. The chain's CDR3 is CASSNTRDRVGSNQPQHF. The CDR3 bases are TGTGCCAGCTCAAACACCCGGGACAGGGTCGGAAGCAATCAGCCCCAGCATTTT.

As DNA, the CDR3 is TGCGCCAGCAGCGTCACTAGTACTTTTAATGAGCAGTTCTTC. It yields the protein CASSVTSTFNEQFF. J is TRBJ2-1 and V is TRBV4-1; D is possibly TRBD2 (5 bases). CDR3 size: 14 residues. V gave up 5 bases and J gave up 7 bases, with 15 bases separating them. Germline V gene lookup returns CDR1 MGHRA and CDR2 YSYEKL.

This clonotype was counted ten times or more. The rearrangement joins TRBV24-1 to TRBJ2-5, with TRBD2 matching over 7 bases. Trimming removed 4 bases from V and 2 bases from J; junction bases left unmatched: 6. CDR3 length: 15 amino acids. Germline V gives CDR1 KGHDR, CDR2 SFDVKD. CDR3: CATSDHLAAQETQYF. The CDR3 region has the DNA TGTGCCACCAGTGACCATCTAGCGGCACAAGAGACCCAGTACTTC.

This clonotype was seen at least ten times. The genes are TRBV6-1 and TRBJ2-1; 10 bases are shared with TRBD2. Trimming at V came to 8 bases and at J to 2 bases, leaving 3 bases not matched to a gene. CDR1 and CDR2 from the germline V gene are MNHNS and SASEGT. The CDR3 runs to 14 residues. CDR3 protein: CASWTSGTYNEQFF. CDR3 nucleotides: TGTGCCAGCTGGACTAGCGGAACCTACAATGAGCAGTTCTTC.

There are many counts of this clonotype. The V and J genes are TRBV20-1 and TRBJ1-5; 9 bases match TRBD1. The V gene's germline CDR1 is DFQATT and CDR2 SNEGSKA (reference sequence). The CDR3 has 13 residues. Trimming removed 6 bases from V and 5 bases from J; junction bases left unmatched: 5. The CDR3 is CSAPGQGDQPQHF. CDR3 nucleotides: TGCAGTGCCCCGGGACAGGGCGATCAGCCCCAGCATTTT.

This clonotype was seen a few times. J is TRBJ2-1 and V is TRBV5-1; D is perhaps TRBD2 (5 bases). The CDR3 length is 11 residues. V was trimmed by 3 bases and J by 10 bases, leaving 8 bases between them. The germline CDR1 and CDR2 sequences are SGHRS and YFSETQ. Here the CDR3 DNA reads TGCGCCAGCAGCTCGACGGGGGAGCAGTTCTTC. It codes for CASSSTGEQFF.

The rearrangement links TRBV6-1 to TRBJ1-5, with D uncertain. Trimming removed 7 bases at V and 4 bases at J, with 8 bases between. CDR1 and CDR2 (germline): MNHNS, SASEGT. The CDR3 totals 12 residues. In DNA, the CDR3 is TGTGCCAGCAAAACGGGGAATCAGCCCCAGCATTTT. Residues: CASKTGNQPQHF.

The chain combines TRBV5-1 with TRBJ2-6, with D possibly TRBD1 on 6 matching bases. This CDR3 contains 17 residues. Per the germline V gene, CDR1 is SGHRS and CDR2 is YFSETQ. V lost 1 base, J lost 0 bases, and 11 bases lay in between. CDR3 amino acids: CASSLRQVFSGANVLTF. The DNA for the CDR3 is TGCGCCAGCAGCTTGAGACAGGTATTCTCTGGGGCCAACGTCCTGACTTTC.

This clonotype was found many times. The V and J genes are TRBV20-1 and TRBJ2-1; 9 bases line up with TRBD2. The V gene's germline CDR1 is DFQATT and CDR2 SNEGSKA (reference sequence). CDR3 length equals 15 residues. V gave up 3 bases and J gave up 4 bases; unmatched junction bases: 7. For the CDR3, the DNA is TGCAGTGCTAGTCCGGGACTAGCCAATTACAATGAGCAGTTCTTC. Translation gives CSASPGLANYNEQFF.

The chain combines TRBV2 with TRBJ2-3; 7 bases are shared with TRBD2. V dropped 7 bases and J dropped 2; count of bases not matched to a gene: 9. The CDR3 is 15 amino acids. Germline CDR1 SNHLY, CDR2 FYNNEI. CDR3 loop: CASIRGTTSTDTQYF. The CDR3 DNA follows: TGTGCCAGCATTCGGGGGACTACTTCCACAGATACGCAGTATTTT. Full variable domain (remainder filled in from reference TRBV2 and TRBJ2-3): EPEVTQTPSHQVTQMGQEVILRCVPISNHLYFYWYRQILGQKVEFLVSFYNNEISEKSEIFDDQFSVERPDGSNFTLKIRSTKLEDSAMYFCASIRGTTSTDTQYFGPGTRLTVL.